Included here is one TCR beta chain sequence, with context. Its antigen is currently unknown. Other DNA sequences in the same sample also yield this CDR3. The data stem from a study of T cell responses to AZD1222 COVID-19 vaccine. Overall study findings and caveats: Two AZD1222 doses significantly raised spike-specific TCR breadth and depth over controls. There were mostly white British donors and more females than males, and clonal diversity was possibly underestimated.

Sequencing used immunoSEQ multiplex PCR; TCRdb keeps in-frame clones, though not all of them. The sample contains around 150,000 clones, roughly 90% of which appear only once. This TCR was sampled from an adult who received the AZD1222 COVID-19 vaccine. This sample comprised peripheral blood, obtained 28 days after the second AZD1222 dose.

The CDR3 coding sequence is TGTGCCAGCAGCCTAACAGGGGGCAATCAGCCCCAGCATTTT. Amino acid sequence: CASSLTGGNQPQHF. The genes are TRBV27 and TRBJ1-5, with 7 bases lining up with TRBD1. The CDR3 is 14 amino acids. Germline CDR1 is MNHEY and CDR2 is SMNVEV (reference sequence). With 6 bases clipped from V and 2 bases from J, the junction kept 4 bases outside the gene matches.